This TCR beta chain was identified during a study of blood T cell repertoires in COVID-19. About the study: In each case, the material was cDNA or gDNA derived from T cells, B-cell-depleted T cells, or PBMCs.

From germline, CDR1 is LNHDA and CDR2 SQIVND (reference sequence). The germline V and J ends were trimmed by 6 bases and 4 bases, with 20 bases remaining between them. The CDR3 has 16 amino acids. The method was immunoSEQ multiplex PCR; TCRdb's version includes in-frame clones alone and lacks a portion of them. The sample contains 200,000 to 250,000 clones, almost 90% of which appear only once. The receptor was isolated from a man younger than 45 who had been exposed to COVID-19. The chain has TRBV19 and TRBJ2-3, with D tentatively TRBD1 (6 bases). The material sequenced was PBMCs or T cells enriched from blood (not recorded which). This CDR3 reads CASSLQGSTPADTQYF. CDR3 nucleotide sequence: TGTGCCAGTAGCCTACAGGGTTCCACACCGGCAGATACGCAGTATTTT.